The rows below give T cell receptor beta chains drawn from one sample of a study of control samples from healthy donors and cancer patients. Using immunoSEQ multiplex PCR, the repertoire was profiled, and TCRdb retains in-frame clones only, with some absent. The table records 90,000 to 100,000 clones, about 88% of them present only once. The specimen sequenced was blood. The origin of the receptors is a woman between 70 and 85 years old in good health. Both conserved end residues are part of each CDR3. Each record gives: V gene, clone size, J gene, D gene, CDR3 protein, CDR3 DNA. The D gene is left open where the match is weak. Rows may omit the clone size; those that give it use once, few, many or a size class.

TRBV25-1,NA,TRBJ1-6,TRBD1,CASSNRGGSPLHF,TGTGCCAGCAGTAACAGGGGAGGGTCACCCCTCCACTTT
TRBV7-9,NA,TRBJ1-2,TRBD1,CASSDTTGGLNGYTF,TGTGCCAGCAGCGATACGACAGGGGGTCTCAATGGCTACACCTTC
TRBV5-4,NA,TRBJ1-2,TRBD1,CASSLPRGTGVSGYTF,TGTGCCAGCAGCCTACCTAGGGGGACAGGGGTTAGTGGCTACACCTTC
TRBV10-1,NA,TRBJ1-1,NA,CASRGKDTEAFF,TGCGCCAGCAGGGGGAAGGACACTGAAGCTTTCTTT
TRBV4-3,once,TRBJ1-2,NA,CASSQEIGGSYGYTF,TGCGCCAGCAGCCAAGAGATAGGGGGAAGCTATGGCTACACCTTC
TRBV12-3/TRBV12-4,NA,TRBJ1-5,NA,CASSLEGVGPQHF,TGTGCCAGCAGTTTAGAGGGCGTCGGACCCCAGCATTTT
TRBV18,NA,TRBJ1-3,NA,CASSPDNSDRNTIYF,TGTGCCAGCTCACCAGATAACAGCGACAGAAACACCATATATTTT
TRBV6-5,NA,TRBJ1-5,TRBD1,CASSRDSGNQPQHF,TGTGCCAGCAGTAGGGACAGCGGAAATCAGCCCCAGCATTTT
TRBV5-1,once,TRBJ2-7,NA,CASSVQETYEQYF,TGCGCCAGCAGCGTGCAGGAGACCTACGAGCAGTACTTC
TRBV9,NA,TRBJ2-1,NA,CASSVAESEQFF,TGTGCCAGCAGCGTAGCCGAATCTGAGCAGTTCTTC
TRBV24-1,NA,TRBJ2-1,NA,CATRTERDTSYNEQFF,TGTGCCACCAGAACGGAGAGGGACACCAGTTACAATGAGCAGTTCTTC
TRBV9,NA,TRBJ1-3,NA,CASSVDPGQRGNTIYF,TGTGCCAGCAGCGTAGATCCCGGACAGAGGGGAAACACCATATATTTT
TRBV3-1/TRBV3-2,NA,TRBJ1-6,NA,CASSPLGGNSPLHF,TGTGCCAGCAGCCCCCTGGGGGGAAATTCACCCCTCCACTTT
TRBV7-8,NA,TRBJ2-7,TRBD2,CASSLLAGAGEQYF,TGTGCCAGCAGCTTACTAGCGGGAGCAGGGGAGCAGTACTTC
TRBV2,few,TRBJ1-6,NA,CASSVGAVSNSPLHF,TGTGCCAGCTCCGTGGGGGCAGTTTCCAATTCACCCCTCCACTTT
TRBV4-3,NA,TRBJ2-1,TRBD2,CASSLALAGVGEQFF,TGCGCCAGCAGCCTCGCCTTAGCGGGAGTGGGGGAGCAGTTCTTC
TRBV2,NA,TRBJ1-1,NA,CASRPSRLPNTEAFF,TGTGCCAGCAGACCCTCGAGGTTACCGAACACTGAAGCTTTCTTT
TRBV19,medium-sized,TRBJ2-3,TRBD1,CAPLDRERRTDTQYF,TGTGCCCCCTTAGACAGGGAAAGACGCACAGATACGCAGTATTTT
TRBV30,NA,TRBJ1-3,NA,CAWTSGTTTGNTIYF,TGTGCCTGGACCTCCGGGACAACGACTGGAAACACCATATATTTT
TRBV27,NA,TRBJ2-7,NA,CASRSSYEQYF,TGTGCCAGTCGGTCCTCCTACGAGCAGTACTTC
TRBV10-2,NA,TRBJ2-1,TRBD2,CASSEPWDYFNEQFF,TGCGCCAGCAGTGAGCCGTGGGACTACTTCAATGAGCAGTTCTTC
TRBV29-1,NA,TRBJ1-1,NA,CSFRGQGNTEAFF,TGCAGCTTCCGGGGGCAGGGGAACACTGAAGCTTTCTTT
TRBV11-2,NA,TRBJ1-2,NA,CASSLVSRNYGYTF,TGTGCCAGCAGCTTAGTATCCAGGAACTATGGCTACACCTTC
TRBV27,NA,TRBJ1-1,NA,CASSFQGLNTEAFF,TGTGCCAGCAGTTTCCAGGGCTTGAACACTGAAGCTTTCTTT
TRBV30,once,TRBJ1-5,NA,CAWSVGGRRQPQHF,TGTGCCTGGAGTGTTGGGGGGCGACGTCAGCCCCAGCATTTT
TRBV4-1,NA,TRBJ1-4,NA,CASSQGFFATNEKLFF,TGCGCCAGCAGCCAAGGTTTCTTTGCAACTAATGAAAAACTGTTTTTT
TRBV5-1,NA,TRBJ1-3,TRBD1,CASSPRTGEENTIYF,TGCGCCAGCAGCCCCCGGACAGGGGAGGAAAACACCATATATTTT
TRBV11-2,NA,TRBJ1-2,TRBD1,CASRQTGGNYGYTF,TGTGCCAGCAGGCAAACAGGGGGCAACTATGGCTACACCTTC
TRBV5-4,NA,TRBJ1-1,NA,CASSLDGVTEAFF,TGTGCCAGCAGCTTGGACGGAGTCACTGAAGCTTTCTTT